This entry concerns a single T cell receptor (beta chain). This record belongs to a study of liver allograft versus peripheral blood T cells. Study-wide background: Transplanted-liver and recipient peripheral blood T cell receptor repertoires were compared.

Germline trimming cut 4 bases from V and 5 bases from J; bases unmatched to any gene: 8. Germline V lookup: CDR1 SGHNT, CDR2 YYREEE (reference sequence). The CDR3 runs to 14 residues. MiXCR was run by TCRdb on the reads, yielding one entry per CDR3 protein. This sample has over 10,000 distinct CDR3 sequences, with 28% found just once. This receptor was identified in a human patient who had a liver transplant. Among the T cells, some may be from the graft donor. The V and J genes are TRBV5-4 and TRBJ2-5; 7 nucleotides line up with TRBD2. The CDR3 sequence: CASSPGGGWETQYF. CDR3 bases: TGTGCCAGCAGCCCGGGGGGAGGGTGGGAGACCCAGTACTTC. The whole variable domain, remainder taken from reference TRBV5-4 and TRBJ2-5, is ETGVTQSPTHLIKTRGQQVTLRCSSQSGHNTVSWYQQALGQGPQFIFQYYREEENGRGNFPPRFSGLQFPNYSSELNVNALELDDSALYLCASSPGGGWETQYFGPGTRLLVL.